This entry features one T cell receptor beta chain sequence. Antigen unknown. The data originate from a study of cytomegalovirus exposure and HLA in healthy donors. The germline gives CDR1 MNHNS, CDR2 SASEGT. CDR3 length equals 15 residues. V gave up 1 base and J gave up 4 bases, with 13 bases separating them. The PCR made use of 60 Vbeta and 13 Jbeta primers. Repertoires were generated with immunoSEQ multiplex PCR, while TCRdb's copy carries only in-frame clones and drops some. The table includes 80,000 to 95,000 clones, about 79% detected once. Study-wide findings and caveats: For most TCR sequences rarity was the rule, although some public TCRs occurred in many donors. Researchers reported in a later analysis that a missense DCLRE1C variant was tied to TCR beta V- and J-gene trimming. Per a later analysis, HLA-associated TCR beta chains showed more clonal expansion than other, equally common TCR beta chains. The study designated fewer than 200 TCR beta chains cytomegalovirus-associated.

The TCR was taken from a female donor in good health and CMV-seronegative. The rearrangement joins TRBV6-1 to TRBJ2-5, with a tentative D call TRBD2 (6 bases). Sequencing used PBMCs. CDR3 loop: CASSEDGGVRETQYF. CDR3 nucleotides: TGTGCCAGCAGTGAAGATGGCGGGGTCAGAGAGACCCAGTACTTC.